The 7 T cell receptor beta chains below come from one sample, sequenced in a study of blood T cells in healthy people across ages. A J-beta primer mix and a sample-barcoded 5' primer were used in a second PCR of roughly 6 to 12 cycles. A single record per CDR3 protein comes from TCRdb applying MiXCR to the 5' RACE reads. In the table there are over 500,000 distinct CDR3 sequences, approximately 52% of which are singletons. The specimen was blood. All receptors come from a woman of 80 years or more in good health.

The rearrangement links TRBV28 to TRBJ2-1; D may be TRBD2 (6 bases). The V gene's germline CDR1 is MDHEN and CDR2 SYDVKM. The germline V and J ends were trimmed by 2 bases and 8 bases, with 16 bases remaining between them. The CDR3 length is 15 residues. In DNA, the CDR3 is TGTGCCAGCAGTTTACCCCTGACTAGTGTCTATGAGCAGTTCTTC. It translates to CASSLPLTSVYEQFF. Full variable domain (missing parts from reference TRBV28 and TRBJ2-1): DVKVTQSSRYLVKRTGEKVFLECVQDMDHENMFWYRQDPGLGLRLIYFSYDVKMKEKGDIPEGYSVSREKKERFSLILESASTNQTSMYLCASSLPLTSVYEQFFGPGTRLTVL.

This clonotype has only one observation. The chain links TRBV5-4 to TRBJ2-2, with D hard to call. The CDR3 loop spans 16 amino acids. Trimming took 3 bases from V and 4 from J, leaving 16 bases between them. CDR1 and CDR2 (germline): SGHNT, YYREEE (reference sequence). The chain's CDR3 is CASSSGDPWGTGELFF. In nucleotides, the CDR3 is TGTGCCAGCAGCTCCGGCGATCCCTGGGGCACCGGGGAGCTGTTTTTT.

The chain recombines TRBV20-1 with TRBJ2-1, with D possibly being TRBD1 (5 bases). The V end was cut by 7 bases, the J end by 6 bases, with 10 bases between. The CDR3 is 11 amino acids. Per germline, CDR1 DFQATT and CDR2 SNEGSKA (reference sequence). The CDR3 loop reads CSGGLVNEQFF. In nucleotides, the CDR3 is TGCAGTGGGGGCCTTGTCAATGAGCAGTTCTTC.

The chain has TRBV12-3 or TRBV12-4 and TRBJ2-3; 10 nucleotides agree with TRBD2. Unmatched junction bases numbered 4, after V lost 0 bases and J lost 4 bases. The CDR3 length is 16 residues. Here the CDR3 DNA reads TGTGCCAGCAGTTTAGCCACTAGCGGGACTTCAGATACGCAGTATTTT. Encoded protein: CASSLATSGTSDTQYF.

This clonotype turned up a few times. This chain's CDR3 is CASSIQSLGNTIYF. The CDR3 DNA follows: TGTGCCAGCAGTATACAGAGCCTCGGAAACACCATATATTTT. The chain employs TRBV12-3 or TRBV12-4 and TRBJ1-3; D gene uncertain. Trimming shortened V by 5 bases and J by 4 bases, and 12 bases separated the two germline ends. The CDR3 extends over 14 amino acids.

The rearrangement uses TRBV20-1 and TRBJ2-1; tentative D call: TRBD2 (6 bases). Germline V gives CDR1 DFQATT, CDR2 SNEGSKA (reference sequence). The CDR3 spans 15 residues. With 5 bases removed from V and 9 bases from J, the gap between germline ends came to 23 bases. CDR3 region: CSAGPGTLAWSEQFF. The CDR3, as DNA: TGCAGTGCTGGGCCCGGGACTCTGGCCTGGAGTGAGCAGTTCTTC.

V and J are TRBV4-2 and TRBJ2-7; 10 nucleotides match TRBD2. CDR3 length: 17 residues. Germline V gives CDR1 LGHNA, CDR2 YNFKEQ. V shed 0 bases, J shed 1 base, and the junction held 6 bases outside the gene matches. The CDR3 bases are TGTGCCAGCAGCCAAGATCCCCCGACTAGCGGGTCCTACGAGCAGTACTTC. Residues: CASSQDPPTSGSYEQYF.